These T cell receptor beta chains were read from a single sample in a study of T cells in Graves' hyperthyroidism and ophthalmopathy. Via MiXCR, TCRdb re-called the multiplex PCR reads, giving one row per CDR3 protein. This table has roughly 300,000 distinct CDR3 sequences, around a sixth appearing once. What was sequenced was blood. The receptors come from a woman between 50 and 59 years old with Graves' hyperthyroidism. Each CDR3 is given with its conserved first and last residue. D genes are given only for firm matches. Some rows mark clone size as missing; the rest say once, few, many or name a class of expanded clone.

v_gene	abundance	d_gene	j_gene	CDR3nt	CDR3aa
TRBV2	many	NA	TRBJ1-1	TGTGCCAGCAGTGGCGGGGCGAACACTGAAGCTTTCTTT	CASSGGANTEAFF
TRBV2	few	NA	TRBJ1-3	TGTGCCAGCACTTGGGACCGTGACTCTGGAAACACCATATATTTT	CASTWDRDSGNTIYF
TRBV28	many	NA	TRBJ2-7	TGTGCCAGCAGTTACGTGGGGGAGCAGTACTTC	CASSYVGEQYF
TRBV5-1	few	NA	TRBJ2-2	TGCGCCAGCAGCTTCAACCCGGCAGGACTGAACACCGGGGAGCTGTTTTTT	CASSFNPAGLNTGELFF
TRBV20-1	many	TRBD1	TRBJ2-7	TGCAGTGCTAGAAAAGGACAGGTTCCCTACGAGCAGTACTTC	CSARKGQVPYEQYF
TRBV20-1	NA	TRBD1	TRBJ1-1	TGCAGTGTACTACAGGGGGCGGCAAGGGGGACTGAAGCTTTCTTT	CSVLQGAARGTEAFF
TRBV6-1	many	TRBD1	TRBJ1-6	TGTGCCAGCAGGATTACAGGGGGGAAAGATAATTCACCCCTCCACTTT	CASRITGGKDNSPLHF
TRBV3-1	many	NA	TRBJ1-1	TGTGCCAGCAGCCAAGAAGTCGGAGGATCCGGGAACACTGAAGCTTTCTTT	CASSQEVGGSGNTEAFF
TRBV6-1	few	NA	TRBJ1-5	TGTGCCAGCAGTGAAACAAGGGTCCTAGGAAATCAGCCCCAGCATTTT	CASSETRVLGNQPQHF
TRBV18	many	NA	TRBJ1-1	TGTGCCAGCTCACTGCAGGAATCGAACACTGAAGCTTTCTTT	CASSLQESNTEAFF
TRBV27	few	NA	TRBJ1-4	TGTGCCAGCAGTGGCCCGGAGATAACCACCAATGAAAAACTGTTTTTT	CASSGPEITTNEKLFF
TRBV9	NA	TRBD1	TRBJ1-6	TGTGCCAGCAGCGTAGGACAGGGGGCATCACCCCTCCACTTT	CASSVGQGASPLHF
TRBV30	few	NA	TRBJ2-2	TGTGCCTGGTCCTTCACAGGGCCCGGGGAGCTGTTTTTT	CAWSFTGPGELFF
TRBV7-2	many	TRBD2	TRBJ2-3	TGTGCCAGCAGTTTCAGCGGGGGGGCGGGAGATACGCAGTATTTT	CASSFSGGAGDTQYF
TRBV7-9	NA	NA	TRBJ2-7	TGTGCCAGCAGCGCACCGGGACCCGGGGTTATCGAGCAGTACTTC	CASSAPGPGVIEQYF
TRBV5-5	many	NA	TRBJ1-1	TGTGCCAGCAGCTTGTCAGGGGACGACGCTTTCTTT	CASSLSGDDAFF
TRBV5-6	NA	TRBD2	TRBJ2-1	TGTGCCAGCAGCCCCGGGGGGGATCGGAATGAGCAGTTCTTC	CASSPGGDRNEQFF
TRBV5-1	NA	TRBD2	TRBJ2-1	TGCGCCAGCAGCTTGGGGTTAGCGGGGGTAGATGAGCAGTTCTTC	CASSLGLAGVDEQFF
TRBV12-3/TRBV12-4	NA	NA	TRBJ1-5	TGTGCCAGCAGTTTAGCGCGACAGGTTACGCCCCAGCATTTT	CASSLARQVTPQHF
TRBV4-1	few	TRBD1	TRBJ2-5	TGCGCCAGCAGCTACCCGGGAAGGGGGCGAGAGACCCAGTACTTC	CASSYPGRGRETQYF
TRBV5-1	few	TRBD2	TRBJ2-6	TGCGCCAGCAGTGCGGGGGTCGGGGCCAACGTCCTGACTTTC	CASSAGVGANVLTF
TRBV7-2	NA	NA	TRBJ1-2	TGTGCCAGCAGGCAGGATACCTATGGCTACACCTTC	CASRQDTYGYTF
TRBV5-1	NA	NA	TRBJ1-6	TGCGCCAGCAGCTGGGGGAGCGATTCACCCCTCCACTTT	CASSWGSDSPLHF
TRBV7-2	many	NA	TRBJ2-3	TGTGCCAGCAGCCCGCCCGGGCAGGGCACAGATACGCAGTATTTT	CASSPPGQGTDTQYF
TRBV4-1	NA	NA	TRBJ1-5	TGCGCCAGCAGCCAAGACCCGACGGACTATCAGCCCCAGCATTTT	CASSQDPTDYQPQHF
TRBV12-3/TRBV12-4	NA	TRBD2	TRBJ2-2	TGTGCCAGCAGTTTGCAACTAGCGGGGGCTGGAGGGGAGCTGTTTTTT	CASSLQLAGAGGELFF
TRBV30	few	NA	TRBJ2-2	TGTGCCTGGGACCCTGGCGGTTACACCGGGGAGCTGTTTTTT	CAWDPGGYTGELFF
TRBV5-8	NA	NA	TRBJ1-5	TGTGCCAGCGTACCTAATAGCAATCAGCCCCAGCATTTT	CASVPNSNQPQHF
TRBV3-1	NA	NA	TRBJ2-7	TGTGCCAGCAGCCTCCTGACTGGGGCCCCCTACGAGCAGTACTTC	CASSLLTGAPYEQYF
TRBV12-3/TRBV12-4	many	TRBD1	TRBJ1-1	TGTGCCAGCAGTTTAGTGGACAGGTCTGAAGCTTTCTTT	CASSLVDRSEAFF
TRBV19	NA	TRBD1	TRBJ2-7	TGTGCCAGTAGAACAGGGGACAAGTCCTACGAGCAGTACTTC	CASRTGDKSYEQYF
TRBV2	many	NA	TRBJ1-4	TGTGCCAGCGTACCCAGGGGAGGGAATGAAAAACTGTTTTTT	CASVPRGGNEKLFF
TRBV4-1	few	TRBD1	TRBJ2-7	TGCGCCAGCAGCCAAATCGGGACAGGGGATTTCGAGCAGTACTTC	CASSQIGTGDFEQYF
TRBV29-1	NA	NA	TRBJ1-1	TGCAGCGTTGAATCTGCAGGGTTAGGCACTGAAGCTTTCTTT	CSVESAGLGTEAFF
TRBV20-1	many	NA	TRBJ1-1	TGCAGTGTGGGACCCCGAGGCGGCACTGAAGCTTTCTTT	CSVGPRGGTEAFF
TRBV18	NA	TRBD2	TRBJ2-5	TGTGCCAGCTCTCCCCTAGCGGGAGGGCGAGAGACCCAGTACTTC	CASSPLAGGRETQYF
TRBV10-3	few	NA	TRBJ2-7	TGTGCCAGCTCAACCGAGGCATACGAGCAGTACTTC	CASSTEAYEQYF
TRBV28	NA	TRBD1	TRBJ1-5	TGTGCCAGCAGTTTATTTGGGACAGGATTGAATCAGCCCCAGCATTTT	CASSLFGTGLNQPQHF
TRBV2	many	NA	TRBJ2-5	TGTGCCAGCAGGGTCAACCCCGAGGCGGAGACCCAGTACTTC	CASRVNPEAETQYF
TRBV6-6	many	NA	TRBJ1-4	TGTGCCAGCAGTTACTCGGTGGGGAGCCTTAATGAAAAACTGTTTTTT	CASSYSVGSLNEKLFF